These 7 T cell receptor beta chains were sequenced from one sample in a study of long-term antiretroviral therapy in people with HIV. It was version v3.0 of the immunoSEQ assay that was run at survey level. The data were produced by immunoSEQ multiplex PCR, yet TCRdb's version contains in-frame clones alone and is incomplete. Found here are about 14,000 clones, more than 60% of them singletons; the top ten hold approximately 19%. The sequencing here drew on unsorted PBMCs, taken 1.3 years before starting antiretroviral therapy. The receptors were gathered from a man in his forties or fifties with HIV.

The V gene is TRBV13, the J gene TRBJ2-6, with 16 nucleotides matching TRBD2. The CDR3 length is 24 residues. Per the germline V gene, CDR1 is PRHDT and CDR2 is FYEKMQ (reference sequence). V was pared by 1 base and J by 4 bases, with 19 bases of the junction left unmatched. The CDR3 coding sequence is TGTGCCAGCAGCTTAGATTCGGGACTAGCGGGGGGGCCCCTTCGGCCTCTCGGGGCCAACGTCCTGACTTTC. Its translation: CASSLDSGLAGGPLRPLGANVLTF.

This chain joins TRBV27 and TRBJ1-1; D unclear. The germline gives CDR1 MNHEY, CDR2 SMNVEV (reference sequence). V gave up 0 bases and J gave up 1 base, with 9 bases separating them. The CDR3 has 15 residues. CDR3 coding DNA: TGTGCCAGCAGTTTATCTGGACGCACGAACACTGAAGCTTTCTTT. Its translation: CASSLSGRTNTEAFF.

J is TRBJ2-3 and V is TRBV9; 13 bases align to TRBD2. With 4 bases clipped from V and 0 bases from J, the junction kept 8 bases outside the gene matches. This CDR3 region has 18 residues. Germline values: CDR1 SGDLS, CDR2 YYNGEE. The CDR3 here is CASSYAGTSGVSTDTQYF. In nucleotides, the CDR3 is TGTGCCAGCAGCTACGCCGGGACTAGCGGGGTTAGCACAGATACGCAGTATTTT.

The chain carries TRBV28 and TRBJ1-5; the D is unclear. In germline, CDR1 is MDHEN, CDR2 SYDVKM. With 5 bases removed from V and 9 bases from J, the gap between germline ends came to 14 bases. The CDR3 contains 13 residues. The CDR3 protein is CASSAPTVRPQHF. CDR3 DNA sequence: TGTGCCAGCAGTGCACCGACCGTACGGCCCCAGCATTTT.

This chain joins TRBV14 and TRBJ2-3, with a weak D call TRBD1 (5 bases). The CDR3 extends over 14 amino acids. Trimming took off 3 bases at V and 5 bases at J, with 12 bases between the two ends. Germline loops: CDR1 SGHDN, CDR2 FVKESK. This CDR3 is CASSQTLRGDTQYF. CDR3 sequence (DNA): TGTGCCAGCAGCCAGACCCTAAGGGGAGATACGCAGTATTTT. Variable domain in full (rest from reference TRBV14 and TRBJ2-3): EAGVTQFPSHSVIEKGQTVTLRCDPISGHDNLYWYRRVMGKEIKFLLHFVKESKQDESGMPNNRFLAERTGGTYSTLKVQPAELEDSGVYFCASSQTLRGDTQYFGPGTRLTVL.

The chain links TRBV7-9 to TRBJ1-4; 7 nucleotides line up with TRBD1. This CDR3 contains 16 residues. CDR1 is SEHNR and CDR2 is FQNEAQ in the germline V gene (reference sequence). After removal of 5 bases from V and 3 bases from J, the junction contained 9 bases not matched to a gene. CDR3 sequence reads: CASSPRQGVANEKLFF. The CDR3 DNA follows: TGTGCCAGCAGCCCTCGACAGGGAGTGGCTAATGAAAAACTGTTTTTT.

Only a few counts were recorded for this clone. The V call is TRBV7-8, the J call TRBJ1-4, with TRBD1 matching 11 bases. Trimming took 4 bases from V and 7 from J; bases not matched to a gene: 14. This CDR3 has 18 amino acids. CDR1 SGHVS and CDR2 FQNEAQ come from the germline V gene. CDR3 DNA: TGTGCCAGCAGCTCTGGACAGGGGGCGGTGATAGTTGGTGAAAAACTGTTTTTT. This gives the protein CASSSGQGAVIVGEKLFF.